This T cell receptor beta chain came from a study of blood T cell repertoires in COVID-19. The overall study: Both acute and convalescent COVID-19 samples were obtained from the United States, Italy and Spain. T cells, B-cell-depleted T cells, or PBMCs supplied cDNA or gDNA.

Original data processing: Estimates of nucleated cell counts were drawn from the amplification of reference gene primers. Assay: immunoSEQ multiplex PCR; the TCRdb copy retains only in-frame clones and omits some. V and J calls and clone size are as listed in that table; D and trimming were resolved from the DNA. The table lists under 200,000 clones, about 86% of them singletons. Between the trimmed V and J ends, which lost 0 bases and 4 bases, there was a span of 17 bases. Germline CDR1 and CDR2: SGDLS and YYNGEE. This CDR3 has 16 amino acids. This sequence joins TRBV9 and TRBJ2-7, with TRBD2 as a possible D gene (6 bases). The source is a man in his forties or fifties with active or convalescent COVID-19. The sequenced material came from peripheral blood. CDR3 DNA: TGTGCCAGCAGCGTAGGTCCTAGCGTCCTGACGTACGAGCAGTACTTC. Its translation: CASSVGPSVLTYEQYF. Full variable domain (outside the CDR3, taken from reference TRBV9 and TRBJ2-7): DSGVTQTPKHLITATGQRVTLRCSPRSGDLSVYWYQQSLDQGLQFLIQYYNGEERAKGNILERFSAQQFPDLHSELNLSSLELGDSALYFCASSVGPSVLTYEQYFGPGTRLTVT.